This TCR beta chain was recorded in a study of cytomegalovirus exposure and HLA in healthy donors. This CDR3 spans 14 amino acids. The J segment lost 0 bases and the V segment lost 6 bases, leaving 4 bases of the junction unmatched. Germline CDR1 is MDHEN and CDR2 is SYDVKM. Primers for the PCR totalled 60 Vbeta and 13 Jbeta. Clones were read by immunoSEQ multiplex PCR, and TCRdb kept only the in-frame ones, dropping some. The sample has roughly 140,000 clones, over 8% seen once. The sequenced sample was PBMCs. The receptor was isolated from a male donor in good health and CMV-seronegative. The V call is TRBV28, the J call TRBJ1-1; 7 bases are shared with TRBD1. The CDR3 bases are TGTGCCAGCAGCTCGACAGGGATGAACACTGAAGCTTTCTTT. This translates into CASSSTGMNTEAFF.